This entry lists 3 T cell receptor beta chains sequenced from one sample in a study of identical twins. TCRdb re-called the 5' RACE reads with MiXCR, one entry per CDR3 protein. The data show 430,000 or so distinct CDR3 sequences, 20% to 25% seen once. The sample also formed part of further work on T cells expressing NK-cell markers.

The sequencing input was CD4+ T cells sorted from blood. These TCRs come from a woman under 30 in good health.

The chain uses TRBV20-1 and TRBJ1-1; D is undetermined. The germline V gene has CDR1 DFQATT and CDR2 SNEGSKA (reference sequence). This CDR3 contains 14 residues. Trimming removed 5 bases from V and 5 bases from J, with 18 bases in between. In DNA, the CDR3 is TGCAGTGCTCTCGCCGGCCCCCCGGGGACTGAAGCTTTCTTT. Protein: CSALAGPPGTEAFF.

V is TRBV11-2 and J is TRBJ2-1; D possibly corresponds to TRBD1 (5 bases). V shed 5 bases and J shed 8 bases, with 10 bases lying between them. The germline CDR1 and CDR2 sequences are SGHAT and FQNNGV. The CDR3 sequence is 12 residues long. The CDR3 region has the DNA TGTGCCAGCAGCCAAGACAGAGATGAGCAGTTCTTC. Its protein product is CASSQDRDEQFF.

This clonotype has a count of ten or more. This chain uses TRBV12-3 or TRBV12-4 with TRBJ1-1; D unresolved. Trimming removed 6 bases from V and 4 bases from J, with 12 bases in between. The CDR3 length is 13 residues. For the CDR3, the DNA is TGTGCCAGCAGCGCCCGGCGTGGCACTGAAGCTTTCTTT. Translating it yields CASSARRGTEAFF.